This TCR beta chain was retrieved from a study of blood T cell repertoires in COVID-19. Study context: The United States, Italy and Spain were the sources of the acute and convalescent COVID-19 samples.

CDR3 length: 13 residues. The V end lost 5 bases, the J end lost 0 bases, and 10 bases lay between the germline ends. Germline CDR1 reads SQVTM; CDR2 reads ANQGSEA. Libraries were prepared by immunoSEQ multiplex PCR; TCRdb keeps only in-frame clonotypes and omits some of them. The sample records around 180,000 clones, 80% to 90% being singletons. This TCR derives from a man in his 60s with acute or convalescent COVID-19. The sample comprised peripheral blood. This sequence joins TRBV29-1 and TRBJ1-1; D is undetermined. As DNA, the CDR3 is TGCAGCGTTAGTGGGAGGATGAACACTGAAGCTTTCTTT. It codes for CSVSGRMNTEAFF.